The sequence of this TCR beta chain was determined in a study of T cell changes during pregnancy in multiple sclerosis. The CDR3 runs to 18 residues. V was cut by 0 bases and J by 7 bases, with 22 bases left in between. Germline V CDR1 and CDR2: SGHNT, YYREEE (reference sequence). Profiled with immunoSEQ multiplex PCR; TCRdb holds only in-frame clones, not every one. The sample includes roughly 120,000 clones, 80% to 95% seen only once; the top ten take 1.5%. The source material was peripheral blood, sampled in the third trimester of pregnancy. This clonotype originated in a female donor with multiple sclerosis, enrolled in a pregnancy study. J is TRBJ1-4 and V is TRBV5-4; D gene uncertain. CDR3 in DNA: TGTGCCAGCAGCTTGGGGGCACGGACTAGAGCAAGTCGTGAAAAACTGTTTTTT. This encodes CASSLGARTRASREKLFF. The full variable domain, rest sourced from reference TRBV5-4 and TRBJ1-4, is ETGVTQSPTHLIKTRGQQVTLRCSSQSGHNTVSWYQQALGQGPQFIFQYYREEENGRGNFPPRFSGLQFPNYSSELNVNALELDDSALYLCASSLGARTRASREKLFFGSGTQLSVL.